Sequencing of this T cell receptor (beta chain) was carried out in a study of T cells expressing NK-cell markers (dated by TCRdb to 2020 to 2021). Turning to the overall study: In sorted CD3+CD56+NKG2C+, CD3+CD56+NKG2C- and CD3+CD56-NKG2C+ T-cell subsets from several donors, TCR beta-chain repertoires were profiled. Of the eight sequenced donors, seven were found to be HCMV-seropositive and one was found to be HCMV-seronegative. The eight sequenced donors were randomly selected healthy volunteers, three men and five women. Sequencing of the libraries produced 2 x 150 bp reads on Illumina HiSeq 2000/2500, MiSeq or NextSeq. Overall study outcomes, separate from this receptor: Those dominant clonotypes were again the most abundant among CD3+CD56-NKG2C+ cells in a handful of donors, at about 28.3-60.1%. In six or seven donors, the dominant CD3+CD56+NKG2C+ clonotypes ranked among the top 10 CD8+ clonotypes, making up about 1.0-7.5% of CD8+ T cells. Whether the expanded NKG2C-expressing T cell clones were specific for HCMV antigens remained unclear.

Reading from cysteine to phenylalanine, the CDR3 counts 14 amino acids. Only the protein is on record. The germline V gene (reference sequence) supplies CDR1 LNHDA and CDR2 SQIVND. Sequencing used an Illumina HiSeq 2000. TCR beta cDNA libraries were made by 5'RACE template switching that added a universal primer site and unique molecular identifiers. Synthesis of cDNA was primed from the TCR beta constant segment and was followed by two consecutive PCR amplification steps. Per the source publication's procedure: MIGEC was used to demultiplex reads and group reads by UMI, and MiTCR was used to assemble and quantify clonotypes. Only TCR cDNA sequences supported by at least two reads were kept to exclude erroneous sequences. The tcR package was used for downstream repertoire analysis, with clonotypes matched between fractions based on CDR3 nucleotide sequence plus V segment. VDJmatch was used to annotate antigen specificity against VDJdb, with one amino acid substitution allowed in CDR3. Reprocessed by TCRdb, the reads give a single entry per CDR3 protein sequence, without DNA. The V and J calls shown here were made by TCRdb, not taken from the authors' results. The sample table on file contains about 150,000 distinct CDR3 sequences. 20% of the sample goes to the ten largest clones.

A commercial ELISA kit detecting HCMV-specific IgG in serum was used to determine HCMV serostatus. Ficoll density gradient centrifugation was used to isolate peripheral blood mononuclear cells from blood. Note on this clonotype: Its antigen specificity is not known.

The sequenced sample was blood T cells: a sorted CD56 or NKG2C T cell subset, CD4+ or CD8+ T cells, or bulk PBMC T cells (not recorded which). This TCR came from a man between 18 and 69 years old in good health. The rearrangement joined TRBV19 to TRBJ1-2. The CDR3 reads CASSHNPGSYGYTF.